This T cell receptor (beta chain) appears in the sequencing data of a study of T cell changes during pregnancy in multiple sclerosis. V shed 6 bases and J 5 bases; nucleotides not matched to a gene: 6. This CDR3 comprises 14 residues. Germline loops: CDR1 MNHEY, CDR2 SMNVEV (reference sequence). Generated by immunoSEQ multiplex PCR, the TCRdb table keeps only in-frame clones and is missing some. The sample shows more than 85,000 clones, 90% to 95% of them seen only once. The specimen comprised peripheral blood, sampled in the third trimester of pregnancy. The clonotype was recovered from a female donor in good health, enrolled as a control in a pregnancy study. V and J are TRBV27 and TRBJ2-1; 8 bases map to TRBD1. The DNA of the CDR3 is TGTGCCAGCAGACAGGGGGGCGTTAACAATGAGCAGTTCTTC. This codes for CASRQGGVNNEQFF.